This TCR beta chain was sequenced in a study of T cells in Graves' hyperthyroidism and ophthalmopathy. Study-level points and caveats: Expanded thyroid clonotypes (above 0.001) were mostly also found in blood. The model identified upcoming ophthalmopathy a median approximately 6.5 months ahead of onset.

CDR3 length equals 13 residues. The ends were cut back, 5 bases at V and 4 bases at J, with 11 bases in the middle. There are many counts of this clonotype. Its matching antigen is unknown. Stable Graves' hyperthyroidism meant no ophthalmopathy progression within 18 months. PBMCs were obtained from roughly 10 ml fresh peripheral blood. RNA transcripts provided the source from which TCR beta CDR3 regions were amplified. The HTBI primer set was used in a first-round RT-PCR of the TCR CDR3. TCRdb called the multiplex PCR reads again in MiXCR, with one record for every CDR3 protein. This sample carries a few hundred thousand distinct CDR3 sequences, approximately 14% of them seen once, and the ten largest clones take roughly 14%.

Sequences were obtained from blood. The chain has TRBV12-3 or TRBV12-4 and TRBJ1-1; D unresolved. This clonotype was sampled from a woman aged 18-29 years with Graves' hyperthyroidism. As DNA, the CDR3 is TGTGCCAGCAGTATTATACTATCCACTGAAGCTTTCTTT. It codes for CASSIILSTEAFF.